This T cell receptor (beta chain) was profiled in a study of cytomegalovirus exposure and HLA in healthy donors. Study-level findings and limits: An Asian-associated ancestry cluster reportedly showed fewer N-insertions than the approximately 700-donor mean in a later analysis.

Trimming at V came to 6 bases and at J to 6 bases, leaving 4 bases not matched to a gene. Per the germline V gene, CDR1 is SQVTM and CDR2 is ANQGSEA. CDR3 size: 13 residues. Healthy bone marrow donors made up the cohort. It was with 60 Vbeta and 13 Jbeta primers that the PCR ran. This table comes from immunoSEQ multiplex PCR, and its TCRdb copy is limited to in-frame clones, with some not included. The repertoire consists of 150,000 to 200,000 clones, with around 83% occurring once and the leading ten covering around 8%. A word on this clone: Its antigen is not known.

The V and J genes are TRBV29-1 and TRBJ1-4; 10 bases are shared with TRBD1. Sequencing used PBMCs. The source of this sequence is a male donor in good health and CMV-seropositive. The CDR3 nucleotides are TGCAGCGTGCGGACAGGGGGGGATGAAAAACTGTTTTTT. It codes for CSVRTGGDEKLFF.